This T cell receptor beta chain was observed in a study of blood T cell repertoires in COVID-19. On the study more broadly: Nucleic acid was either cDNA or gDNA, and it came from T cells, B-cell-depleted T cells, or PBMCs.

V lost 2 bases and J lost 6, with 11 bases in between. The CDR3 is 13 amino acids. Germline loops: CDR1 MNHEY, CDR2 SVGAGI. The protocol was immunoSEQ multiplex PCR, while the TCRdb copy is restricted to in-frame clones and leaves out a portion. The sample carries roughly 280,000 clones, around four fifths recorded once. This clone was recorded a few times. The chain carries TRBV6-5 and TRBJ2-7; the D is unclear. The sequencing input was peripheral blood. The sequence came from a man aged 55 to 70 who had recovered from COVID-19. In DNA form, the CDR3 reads TGTGCCAGCAGTTACGCGCCACTTGGCGAGCAGTACTTC. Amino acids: CASSYAPLGEQYF.